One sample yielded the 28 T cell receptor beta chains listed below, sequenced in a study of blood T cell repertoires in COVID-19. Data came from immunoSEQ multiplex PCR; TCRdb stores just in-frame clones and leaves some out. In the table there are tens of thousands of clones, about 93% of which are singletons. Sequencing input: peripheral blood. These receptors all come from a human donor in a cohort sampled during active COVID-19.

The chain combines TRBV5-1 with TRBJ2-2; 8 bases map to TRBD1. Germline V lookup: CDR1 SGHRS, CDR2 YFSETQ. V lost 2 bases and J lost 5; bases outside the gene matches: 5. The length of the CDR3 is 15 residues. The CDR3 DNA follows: TGCGCCAGCAGCTTACGTCAGGGGGCTACCGGGGAGCTGTTTTTT. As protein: CASSLRQGATGELFF.

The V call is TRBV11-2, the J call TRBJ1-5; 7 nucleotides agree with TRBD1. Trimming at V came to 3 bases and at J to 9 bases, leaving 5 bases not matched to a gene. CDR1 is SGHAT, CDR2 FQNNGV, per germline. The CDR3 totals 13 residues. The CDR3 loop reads CASSLGQTAPQHF. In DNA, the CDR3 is TGTGCCAGCAGCTTGGGACAGACCGCGCCCCAGCATTTT.

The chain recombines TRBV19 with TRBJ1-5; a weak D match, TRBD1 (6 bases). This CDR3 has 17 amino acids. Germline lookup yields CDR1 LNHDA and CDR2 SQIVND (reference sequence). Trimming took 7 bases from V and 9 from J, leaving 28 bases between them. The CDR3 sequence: CASTHADGGRPSRPQHF. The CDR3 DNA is TGTGCCAGTACCCATGCAGACGGGGGGCGACCCTCTCGGCCCCAGCATTTT.

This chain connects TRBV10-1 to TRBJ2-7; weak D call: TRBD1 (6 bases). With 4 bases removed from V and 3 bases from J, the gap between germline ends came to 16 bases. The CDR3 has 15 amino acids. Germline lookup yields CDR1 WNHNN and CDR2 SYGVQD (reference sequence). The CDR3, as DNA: TGCGCCAGCAGTGGAGGACAGCCTCAAGTCTACGAGCAGTACTTC. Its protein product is CASSGGQPQVYEQYF.

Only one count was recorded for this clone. The CDR3 protein is CASSSGRGQGTEAFF. CDR3 in DNA: TGTGCCAGCAGCTCCGGTAGAGGCCAGGGGACTGAAGCTTTCTTT. The chain links TRBV7-9 to TRBJ1-1; TRBD1 might be the D (6 bases). With 4 bases removed from V and 5 bases from J, the gap between germline ends came to 17 bases. The germline V gene has CDR1 SEHNR and CDR2 FQNEAQ (reference sequence). This CDR3 has 15 residues. Full variable domain (missing parts from reference TRBV7-9 and TRBJ1-1): DTGVSQNPRHKITKRGQNVTFRCDPISEHNRLYWYRQTLGQGPEFLTYFQNEAQLEKSRLLSDRFSAERPKGSFSTLEIQRTEQGDSAMYLCASSSGRGQGTEAFFGQGTRLTVV.

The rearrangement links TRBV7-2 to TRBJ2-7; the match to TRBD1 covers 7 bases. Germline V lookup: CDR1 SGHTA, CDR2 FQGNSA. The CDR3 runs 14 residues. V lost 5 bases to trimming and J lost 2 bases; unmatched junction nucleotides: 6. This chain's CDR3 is CASSPETGTYEQYF. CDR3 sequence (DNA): TGTGCCAGCAGCCCGGAGACAGGGACCTACGAGCAGTACTTC.

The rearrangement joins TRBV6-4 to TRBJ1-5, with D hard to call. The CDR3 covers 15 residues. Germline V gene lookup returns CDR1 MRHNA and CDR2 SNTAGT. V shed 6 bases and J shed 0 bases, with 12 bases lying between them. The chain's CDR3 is CASRVNGDSNQPQHF. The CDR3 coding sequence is TGTGCCAGCAGAGTGAACGGAGATAGCAATCAGCCCCAGCATTTT.

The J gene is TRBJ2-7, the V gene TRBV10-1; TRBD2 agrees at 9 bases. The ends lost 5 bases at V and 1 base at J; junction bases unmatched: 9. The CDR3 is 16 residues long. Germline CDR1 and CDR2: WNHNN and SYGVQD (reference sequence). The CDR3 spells CASSRGASGDSYEQYF. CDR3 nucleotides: TGCGCCAGCAGTAGGGGGGCTAGCGGGGATTCCTACGAGCAGTACTTC.

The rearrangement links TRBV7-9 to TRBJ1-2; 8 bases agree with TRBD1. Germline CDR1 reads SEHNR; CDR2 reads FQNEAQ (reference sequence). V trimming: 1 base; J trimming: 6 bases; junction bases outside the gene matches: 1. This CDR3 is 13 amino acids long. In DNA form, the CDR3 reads TGTGCCAGCAGCTTAGGACAGGGGAATGGCTACACCTTC. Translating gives CASSLGQGNGYTF.

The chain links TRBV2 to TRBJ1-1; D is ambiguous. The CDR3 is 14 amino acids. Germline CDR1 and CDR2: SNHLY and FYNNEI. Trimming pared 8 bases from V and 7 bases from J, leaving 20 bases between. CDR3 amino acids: CASETTIGRREAFF. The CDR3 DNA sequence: TGTGCCAGCGAGACGACAATCGGTCGCCGTGAAGCTTTCTTT. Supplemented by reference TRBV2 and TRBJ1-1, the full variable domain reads EPEVTQTPSHQVTQMGQEVILRCVPISNHLYFYWYRQILGQKVEFLVSFYNNEISEKSEIFDDQFSVERPDGSNFTLKIRSTKLEDSAMYFCASETTIGRREAFFGQGTRLTVV.

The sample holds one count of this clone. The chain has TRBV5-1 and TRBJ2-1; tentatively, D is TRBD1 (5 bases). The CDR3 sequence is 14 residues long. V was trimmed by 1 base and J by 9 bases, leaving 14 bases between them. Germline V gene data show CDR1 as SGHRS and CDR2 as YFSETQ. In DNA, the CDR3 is TGCGCCAGCAGCTTGAAGGGGCTCATCGGTGAGCAGTTCTTC. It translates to CASSLKGLIGEQFF.

For the CDR3, the DNA is TGTGCCAGCAGTGAGACGGAGGGGGCTAATGGCTACACCTTC. Protein sequence: CASSETEGANGYTF. The chain uses TRBV2 and TRBJ1-2; 7 nucleotides align to TRBD1. Looked up from germline, CDR1 is SNHLY and CDR2 is FYNNEI. V gave up 3 bases and J gave up 6 bases; unmatched junction bases: 7. This CDR3 has 14 amino acids. The full variable domain, completed using reference TRBV2 and TRBJ1-2, is EPEVTQTPSHQVTQMGQEVILRCVPISNHLYFYWYRQILGQKVEFLVSFYNNEISEKSEIFDDQFSVERPDGSNFTLKIRSTKLEDSAMYFCASSETEGANGYTFGSGTRLTVV.

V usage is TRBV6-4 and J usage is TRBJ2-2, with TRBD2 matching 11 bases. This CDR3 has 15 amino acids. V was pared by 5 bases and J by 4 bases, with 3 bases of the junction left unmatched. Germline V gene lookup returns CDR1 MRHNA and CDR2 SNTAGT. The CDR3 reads CASSPTSGGTGELFF. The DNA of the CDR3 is TGTGCCAGCAGTCCTACTAGCGGGGGCACCGGGGAGCTGTTTTTT.

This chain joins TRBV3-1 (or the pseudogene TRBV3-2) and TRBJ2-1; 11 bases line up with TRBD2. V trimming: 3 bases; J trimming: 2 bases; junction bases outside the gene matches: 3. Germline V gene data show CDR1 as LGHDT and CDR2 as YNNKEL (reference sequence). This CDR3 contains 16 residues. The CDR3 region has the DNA TGTGCCAGCAGCCAGTTTAGCGGGGGGGCCTACAATGAGCAGTTCTTC. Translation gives CASSQFSGGAYNEQFF.

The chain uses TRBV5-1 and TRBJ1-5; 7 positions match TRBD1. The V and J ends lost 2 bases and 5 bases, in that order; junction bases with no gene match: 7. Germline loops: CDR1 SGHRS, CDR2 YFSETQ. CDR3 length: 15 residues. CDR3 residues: CASSFDRASDQPQHF. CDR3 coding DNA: TGCGCCAGCAGCTTCGACAGGGCCTCGGATCAGCCCCAGCATTTT.

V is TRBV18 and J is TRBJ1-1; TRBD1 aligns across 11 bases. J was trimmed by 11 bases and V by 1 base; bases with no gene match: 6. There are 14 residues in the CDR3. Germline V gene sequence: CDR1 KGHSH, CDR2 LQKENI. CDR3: CASSPLPGQGGAFF. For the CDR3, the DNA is TGTGCCAGCTCACCACTACCGGGACAGGGGGGTGCTTTCTTT.

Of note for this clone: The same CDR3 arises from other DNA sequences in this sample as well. The CDR3 loop is CASSYDRKNTEAFF. The CDR3, as DNA: TGTGCCAGCAGTTATGACAGAAAAAACACTGAAGCTTTCTTT. V and J are TRBV6-5 and TRBJ1-1; possibly TRBD1 for D (5 bases). Germline V CDR1 and CDR2: MNHEY, SVGAGI. The CDR3 sequence is 14 residues long. Trimming removed 3 bases from V and 2 bases from J, with 10 bases in between.

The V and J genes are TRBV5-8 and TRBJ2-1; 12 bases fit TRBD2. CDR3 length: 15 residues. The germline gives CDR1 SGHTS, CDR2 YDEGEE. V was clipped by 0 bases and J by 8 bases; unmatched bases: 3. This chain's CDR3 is CASSLGSSGGDEQFF. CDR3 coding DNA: TGTGCCAGCAGCTTGGGGTCTAGCGGGGGGGATGAGCAGTTCTTC.

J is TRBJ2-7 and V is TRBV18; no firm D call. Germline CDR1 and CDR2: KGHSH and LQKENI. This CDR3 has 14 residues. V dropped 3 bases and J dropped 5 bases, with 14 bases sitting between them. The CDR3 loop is CASSPLPLGNEQYF. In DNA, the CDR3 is TGTGCCAGCTCACCCCTACCCCTAGGCAACGAGCAGTACTTC.

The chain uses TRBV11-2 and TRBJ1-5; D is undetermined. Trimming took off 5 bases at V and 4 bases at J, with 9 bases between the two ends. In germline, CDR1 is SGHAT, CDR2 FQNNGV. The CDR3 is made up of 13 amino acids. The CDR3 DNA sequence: TGTGCCAGCAGCCCGGACTTAAATCAGCCCCAGCATTTT. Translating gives CASSPDLNQPQHF.

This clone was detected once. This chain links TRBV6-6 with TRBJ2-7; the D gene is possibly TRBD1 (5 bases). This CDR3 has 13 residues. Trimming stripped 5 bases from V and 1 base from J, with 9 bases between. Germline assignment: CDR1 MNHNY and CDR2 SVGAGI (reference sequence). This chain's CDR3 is CASSRQTSYEQYF. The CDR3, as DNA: TGTGCCAGCAGTAGACAGACGTCCTACGAGCAGTACTTC.

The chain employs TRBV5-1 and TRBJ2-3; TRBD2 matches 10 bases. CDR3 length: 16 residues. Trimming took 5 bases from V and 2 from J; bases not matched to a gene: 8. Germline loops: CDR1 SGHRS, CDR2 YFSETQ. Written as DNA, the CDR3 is TGCGCCAGCAGGGCAGATAGCGGGGGGCCCACAGATACGCAGTATTTT. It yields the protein CASRADSGGPTDTQYF.

CDR3 sequence reads: CASSLDPLPNEQFF. Written as DNA, the CDR3 is TGTGCCAGCAGCTTAGACCCCCTCCCCAATGAGCAGTTCTTC. The chain combines TRBV11-2 with TRBJ2-1; no clear D gene. The germline CDR1 and CDR2 sequences are SGHAT and FQNNGV. V lost 0 bases and J 6 bases, leaving 9 bases between the germline ends. There are 14 residues in the CDR3. Full variable domain (remainder filled in from reference TRBV11-2 and TRBJ2-1): EAGVAQSPRYKIIEKRQSVAFWCNPISGHATLYWYQQILGQGPKLLIQFQNNGVVDDSQLPKDRFSAERLKGVDSTLKIQPAKLEDSAVYLCASSLDPLPNEQFFGPGTRLTVL.

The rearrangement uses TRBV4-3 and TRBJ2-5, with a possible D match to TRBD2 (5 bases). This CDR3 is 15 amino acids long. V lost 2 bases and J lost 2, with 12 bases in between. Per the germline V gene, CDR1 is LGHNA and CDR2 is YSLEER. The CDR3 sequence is CASSQSAAAQETQYF. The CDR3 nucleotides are TGCGCCAGCAGCCAAAGCGCAGCGGCTCAAGAGACCCAGTACTTC.

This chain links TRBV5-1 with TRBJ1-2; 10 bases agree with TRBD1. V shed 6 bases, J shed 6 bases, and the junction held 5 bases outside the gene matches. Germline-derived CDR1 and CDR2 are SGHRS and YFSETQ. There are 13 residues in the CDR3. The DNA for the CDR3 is TGCGCCAGCACCTCCGGGACAGGGGATGGCTACACCTTC. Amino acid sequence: CASTSGTGDGYTF. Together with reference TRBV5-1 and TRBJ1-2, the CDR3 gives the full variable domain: KAGVTQTPRYLIKTRGQQVTLSCSPISGHRSVSWYQQTPGQGLQFLFEYFSETQRNKGNFPGRFSGRQFSNSRSEMNVSTLELGDSALYLCASTSGTGDGYTFGSGTRLTVV.

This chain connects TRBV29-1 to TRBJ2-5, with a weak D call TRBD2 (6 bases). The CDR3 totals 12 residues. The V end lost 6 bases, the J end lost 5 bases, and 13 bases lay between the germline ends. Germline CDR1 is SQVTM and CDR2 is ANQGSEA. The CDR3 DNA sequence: TGCAGCGTCCGGATGGCGGGGGAGACCCAGTACTTC. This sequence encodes CSVRMAGETQYF.

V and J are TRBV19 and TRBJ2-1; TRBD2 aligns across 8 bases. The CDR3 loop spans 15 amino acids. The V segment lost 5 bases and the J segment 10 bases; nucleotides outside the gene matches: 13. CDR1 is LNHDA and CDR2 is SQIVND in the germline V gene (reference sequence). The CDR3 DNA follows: TGTGCCAGTAGTTCCGGGGGGGGGTCAGTGACGGAGCAGTTCTTC. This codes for CASSSGGGSVTEQFF. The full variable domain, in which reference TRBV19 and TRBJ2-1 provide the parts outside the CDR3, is DGGITQSPKYLFRKEGQNVTLSCEQNLNHDAMYWYRQDPGQGLRLIYYSQIVNDFQKGDIAEGYSVSREKKESFPLTVTSAQKNPTAFYLCASSSGGGSVTEQFFGPGTRLTVL.

The CDR3 reads CASSREGAEQFF. The CDR3 region has the DNA TGCGCCAGCAGCCGAGAGGGGGCCGAGCAGTTCTTC. The chain is built from TRBV5-1 and TRBJ2-1; 7 bases match TRBD1. CDR3 length: 12 amino acids. Germline CDR1 is SGHRS and CDR2 is YFSETQ. With V trimmed by 4 bases and J by 10 bases, 5 bases remained unmatched. The complete variable domain, with remaining parts taken from reference TRBV5-1 and TRBJ2-1, reads KAGVTQTPRYLIKTRGQQVTLSCSPISGHRSVSWYQQTPGQGLQFLFEYFSETQRNKGNFPGRFSGRQFSNSRSEMNVSTLELGDSALYLCASSREGAEQFFGPGTRLTVL.